These 25 T cell receptor beta chains came from one sample sequenced in a study of T cell repertoires in cytomegalovirus infection (dated by TCRdb to between 2018 and 2020). The sample was run on an Illumina HiSeq 1500. TCRdb cleaned the public reads at Q25 with fastp, built clones with MiXCR and kept in-frame beta chains. Every entry covers one CDR3 protein and lists the most common genes and DNA from its rows. This sample lists around 450,000 distinct CDR3 sequences; about a third were detected once. The ten top clones hold about 13% of the sample. Specimen: PBMCs. Source of these receptors: a human donor in good health (CMV status not recorded). Some clones in this sample may be carry-over from other donors' samples.

The genes are TRBV12-3 or TRBV12-4 and TRBJ1-3, with a tentative D call TRBD1 (6 bases). The CDR3 length is 14 residues. Trimming stripped 3 bases from V and 2 bases from J, with 8 bases between. The chain's CDR3 is CASSFWGPGNTIYF. The CDR3, as DNA: TGTGCCAGCAGTTTTTGGGGGCCTGGAAACACCATATATTTT.

This clonotype occurred a few times. This rearrangement joins TRBV6-2 or TRBV6-3 to TRBJ2-1; 10 bases line up with TRBD2. Germline loops: CDR1 MNHEY, CDR2 SVGEGT. The CDR3 spans 17 residues. The V segment lost 0 bases and the J segment 8 bases; nucleotides outside the gene matches: 10. CDR3 DNA: TGTGCCAGCAGTTACTCCCCCTTTAGCGGGGGGTTGTATGAGCAGTTCTTC. Its translation: CASSYSPFSGGLYEQFF.

The J gene is TRBJ2-3, the V gene TRBV7-3; the match to TRBD2 covers 8 bases. V lost 1 base, J lost 2 bases, and 11 bases stayed unmatched. CDR3 length: 18 residues. CDR1 and CDR2 (germline): SGHTA, FQGTGA. CDR3 sequence (DNA): TGTGCCAGCAGCTTAATTGCTCGGGGGGGCGGGGTCACAGATACGCAGTATTTT. This gives the protein CASSLIARGGGVTDTQYF.

The V call is TRBV6-6, the J call TRBJ2-1; D remains ambiguous. Trimming removed 2 bases at V and 5 bases at J, with 10 bases between. This CDR3 is 14 amino acids long. The germline gives CDR1 MNHNY, CDR2 SVGAGI (reference sequence). The CDR3 DNA is TGTGCCAGCAGTTACGACGGACGAAACAATGAGCAGTTCTTC. It encodes CASSYDGRNNEQFF.

This clonotype was observed a handful of times. The rearrangement links TRBV12-3 or TRBV12-4 to TRBJ2-1, with D possibly TRBD1 on 6 matching bases. This CDR3 has 16 residues. Trimming removed 6 bases at V and 5 bases at J, with 20 bases between. The DNA for the CDR3 is TGTGCCAGCAGGCAACAGGGTCTCTTGGGGAACAATGAGCAGTTCTTC. Translation: CASRQQGLLGNNEQFF.

This clonotype has just a few counts. The genes are TRBV20-1 and TRBJ1-5; D may be TRBD1 (6 bases). V lost 0 bases to trimming and J lost 7 bases, with 16 bases between them. Germline V CDR1 and CDR2: DFQATT, SNEGSKA (reference sequence). The CDR3 is 15 residues long. CDR3 bases: TGCAGTGCTAGAGACTGGGGCAGGGGTGGCCAGCCCCAGCATTTT. The encoded protein is CSARDWGRGGQPQHF.

This clonotype was detected a few times. The genes are TRBV28 and TRBJ1-4, with 8 bases identical to TRBD1. Germline V gene lookup returns CDR1 MDHEN and CDR2 SYDVKM. V dropped 1 base and J dropped 7; count of bases not matched to a gene: 5. The CDR3 is 15 residues long. The CDR3, as DNA: TGTGCCAGCAGTTTATTAGCAGGGGGCAGTGAAAAACTGTTTTTT. Protein sequence: CASSLLAGGSEKLFF.

This clonotype was recorded once. In this CDR3 the conserved last residue, phenylalanine or tryptophan, is missing, so a read error is likely. The rearrangement joins TRBV7-2 to TRBJ2-7; D might be TRBD1 (6 bases). Looked up from germline, CDR1 is SGHTA and CDR2 is FQGNSA. The CDR3 covers 15 residues. The CDR3 DNA reads as TGTGCTAGCAGCTTATTAGCTCAGGGGCTCAACGAGCAGTACTTA. Its protein is CASSLLAQGLNEQYL.

For the CDR3, the DNA is TGTGCCAGCAGCTCGTGGACAGGGTTCGGCGGCTACACCTTC. Its protein product is CASSSWTGFGGYTF. This chain connects TRBV5-6 to TRBJ1-2; TRBD1 aligns across 8 bases. Trimming at V came to 3 bases and at J to 8 bases, leaving 9 bases not matched to a gene. This CDR3 has 14 residues. The germline V gene has CDR1 SGHDT and CDR2 YYEEEE.

This clonotype was seen a few times. V and J are TRBV4-2 and TRBJ2-2; tentative D call: TRBD2 (6 bases). The germline gives CDR1 LGHNA, CDR2 YNFKEQ. The CDR3 extends over 15 amino acids. Trimming took 4 bases from V and 0 from J, leaving 9 bases between them. CDR3 loop: CASSRKRANTGELFF. Written as DNA, the CDR3 is TGTGCCAGCAGCCGAAAGCGGGCGAACACCGGGGAGCTGTTTTTT.

On this clonotype: This may stem from a read error, because a much larger clone lies one nucleotide away. In this CDR3 the conserved last residue, phenylalanine or tryptophan, is missing, so a read error is likely. This sequence joins TRBV9 and TRBJ2-3; TRBD1 matches at 10 bases. CDR1 and CDR2 from the germline V gene are SGDLS and YYNGEE. With V trimmed by 0 bases and J by 0 bases, 4 bases remained unmatched. The CDR3 has 17 residues. The CDR3 spells CASSVVGTGDSTDTQYL. CDR3 nucleotide sequence: TGTGCCAGCAGCGTAGTGGGGACAGGGGATAGCACAGATACGCAGTATTTG.

In this sample, this clonotype turned up a few times. The rearrangement uses TRBV7-6 and TRBJ2-5; 7 bases are shared with TRBD2. V was pared by 5 bases and J by 3 bases, with 15 bases of the junction left unmatched. This CDR3 has 17 amino acids. Germline V gene data show CDR1 as SGHVS and CDR2 as FNYEAQ. CDR3 amino acids: CASSPRRVGLVEETQYF. The CDR3 DNA follows: TGTGCCAGCAGCCCACGCCGGGTCGGACTAGTGGAAGAGACCCAGTACTTC.

There are a few counts of this clonotype. The rearrangement uses TRBV19 and TRBJ2-5; 8 bases match TRBD1. This CDR3 contains 13 residues. CDR1 LNHDA and CDR2 SQIVND come from the germline V gene (reference sequence). The J segment lost 5 bases and the V segment lost 4 bases, leaving 3 bases of the junction unmatched. CDR3 sequence reads: CASSTGQEETQYF. In DNA, the CDR3 is TGTGCCAGTAGTACGGGACAGGAGGAGACCCAGTACTTC.

J is TRBJ2-7 and V is TRBV25-1, with D perhaps matching TRBD1 (6 bases). Trimming cost V 4 bases and J 0 bases, with 10 bases left between them. The germline gives CDR1 MGHDK, CDR2 SYGVNS. The CDR3 consists of 14 residues. The CDR3 spells CASSVAGVSYEQYF. The CDR3 DNA sequence: TGTGCCAGCAGTGTGGCAGGGGTCTCCTACGAGCAGTACTTC.

The chain combines TRBV6-5 with TRBJ2-3; D unclear. The germline gives CDR1 MNHEY, CDR2 SVGAGI. The germline V and J ends were trimmed by 4 bases and 6 bases, with 20 bases remaining between them. This CDR3 has 16 amino acids. In DNA, the CDR3 is TGTGCCAGCAGTTTCTCTCCTGGTCCAACGTGGGATACGCAGTATTTT. This translates into CASSFSPGPTWDTQYF.

Ten or more counts support this clonotype. The rearrangement links TRBV24-1 to TRBJ2-5, with TRBD1 identical over 10 bases. Germline V lookup: CDR1 KGHDR, CDR2 SFDVKD. V lost 7 bases, J lost 4 bases, and 5 bases stayed unmatched. The CDR3 is 14 amino acids. The CDR3 nucleotides read TGTGCCACCAGAGGGACAGGGGATGGAGAGACCCAGTACTTC. Amino acids: CATRGTGDGETQYF.

Comments on this clonotype: Because it lacks the conserved phenylalanine or tryptophan at the end, this CDR3 is likely a read error. Because the CDR3's place on the DNA is in doubt, the DNA is left out and the CDR3 is given as listed by TCRdb. The chain has TRBV28 and TRBJ1-2; the D call in the table, TRBD1, was not verified against the DNA. Germline V lookup: CDR1 MDHEN, CDR2 SYDVKM. The CDR3 extends over 12 residues, inclusive of both ends. The CDR3 sequence: CASTTRGQTQIV.

This clonotype was observed many times. V and J are TRBV7-8 and TRBJ1-1; D might be TRBD1 (5 bases). From germline, CDR1 is SGHVS and CDR2 FQNEAQ. This CDR3 comprises 16 residues. V dropped 5 bases and J dropped 2 bases, with 18 bases sitting between them. The CDR3 DNA is TGTGCCAGCAGCCTTAGTTTGGGGGGAGGTAACACTGAAGCTTTCTTT. This encodes CASSLSLGGGNTEAFF.

About this clonotype itself: The junction departs from the called germline gene at one end, perhaps through a read error. The rearrangement uses TRBV6-6 and TRBJ2-7, with 10 positions matching TRBD1. This CDR3 region has 15 residues. Germline V gene data show CDR1 as MNHNY and CDR2 as SVGAGI (reference sequence). The CDR3: CANSPRQGAAYEQYF. DNA for the CDR3: TGTGCCAACAGTCCCCGACAGGGGGCCGCCTACGAGCAGTACTTC.

CDR3 nucleotide sequence: TGTGCCAGCAGTGACCCGGGCGTTGGTCAGCCCCAGCATTTT. It codes for CASSDPGVGQPQHF. J is TRBJ1-5 and V is TRBV28; D unresolved. V gave up 5 bases and J gave up 6 bases, with 14 bases separating them. The CDR3 consists of 14 residues. The germline gives CDR1 MDHEN, CDR2 SYDVKM.

This clonotype was picked up a small number of times. This chain joins TRBV7-9 and TRBJ2-1; a weak D match, TRBD2 (6 bases). The CDR3 is 16 amino acids. V shed 6 bases and J shed 0 bases, with 15 bases lying between them. Per the germline V gene, CDR1 is SEHNR and CDR2 is FQNEAQ (reference sequence). The CDR3 here is CASSSRDGSSYNEQFF. The CDR3 nucleotides read TGTGCCAGCAGTTCGCGGGACGGAAGCTCCTACAATGAGCAGTTCTTC.

The rearrangement joins TRBV6-6 to TRBJ1-2, with TRBD1 as a possible D gene (5 bases). The germline gives CDR1 MNHNY, CDR2 SVGAGI (reference sequence). The ends were cut back, 7 bases at V and 8 bases at J, with 11 bases in the middle. This CDR3 comprises 11 residues. The CDR3 protein is CASTGGEGYTF. Here the CDR3 DNA reads TGTGCCAGCACGGGGGGGGAGGGCTACACCTTC.

Here the CDR3 DNA reads TGTGCCAGCAGTTTAGGGGGGGCTGGATCACCCCTCCACTTT. Residues: CASSLGGAGSPLHF. The rearrangement joins TRBV6-1 to TRBJ1-6; tentative D call: TRBD1 (6 bases). Deletions cut 5 bases from V and 10 bases from J, with 15 bases between. CDR3 length: 14 amino acids. Germline V lookup: CDR1 MNHNS, CDR2 SASEGT.

This clonotype appeared a few times. This chain links TRBV12-3 or TRBV12-4 with TRBJ2-7, with 11 bases lining up with TRBD2. Trimming cost V 5 bases and J 5 bases; bases outside gene matches: 8. The CDR3 spans 15 residues. DNA for the CDR3: TGTGCCAGCAGTCGTAGCGGGGGGGCGCGCGACGAGCAGTACTTC. The encoded protein is CASSRSGGARDEQYF.

This clonotype was recorded a few times. The rearrangement joins TRBV5-5 to TRBJ1-2, with D possibly TRBD1 on 6 matching bases. Germline assignment: CDR1 SGHKS and CDR2 YYEKEE (reference sequence). V lost 3 bases and J 4 bases, leaving 13 bases between the germline ends. This CDR3 spans 14 amino acids. The CDR3 protein is CASSSTDRFYGYTF. Here the CDR3 DNA reads TGTGCCAGCAGCTCCACGGACAGATTCTATGGCTACACCTTC. The whole variable domain, filled in from reference TRBV5-5 and TRBJ1-2, reads DAGVTQSPTHLIKTRGQQVTLRCSPISGHKSVSWYQQVLGQGPQFIFQYYEKEERGRGNFPDRFSARQFPNYSSELNVNALLLGDSALYLCASSSTDRFYGYTFGSGTRLTVV.